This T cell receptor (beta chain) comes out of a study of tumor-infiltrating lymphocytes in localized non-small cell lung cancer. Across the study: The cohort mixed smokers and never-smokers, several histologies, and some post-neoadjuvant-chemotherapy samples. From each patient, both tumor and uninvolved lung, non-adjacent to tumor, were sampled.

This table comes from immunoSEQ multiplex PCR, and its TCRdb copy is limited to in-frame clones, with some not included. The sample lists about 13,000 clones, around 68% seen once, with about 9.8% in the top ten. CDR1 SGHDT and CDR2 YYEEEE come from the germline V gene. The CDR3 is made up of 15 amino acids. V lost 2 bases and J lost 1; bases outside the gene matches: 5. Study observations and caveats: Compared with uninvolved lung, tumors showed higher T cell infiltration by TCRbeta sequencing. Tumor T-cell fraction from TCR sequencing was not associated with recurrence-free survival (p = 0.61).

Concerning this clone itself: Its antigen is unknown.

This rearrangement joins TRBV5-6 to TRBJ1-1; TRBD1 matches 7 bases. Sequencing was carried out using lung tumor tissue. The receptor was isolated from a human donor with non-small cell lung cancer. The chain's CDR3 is CASSLRGRPNTEAFF. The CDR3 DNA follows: TGTGCCAGCAGCTTAAGGGGGCGACCGAACACTGAAGCTTTCTTT.